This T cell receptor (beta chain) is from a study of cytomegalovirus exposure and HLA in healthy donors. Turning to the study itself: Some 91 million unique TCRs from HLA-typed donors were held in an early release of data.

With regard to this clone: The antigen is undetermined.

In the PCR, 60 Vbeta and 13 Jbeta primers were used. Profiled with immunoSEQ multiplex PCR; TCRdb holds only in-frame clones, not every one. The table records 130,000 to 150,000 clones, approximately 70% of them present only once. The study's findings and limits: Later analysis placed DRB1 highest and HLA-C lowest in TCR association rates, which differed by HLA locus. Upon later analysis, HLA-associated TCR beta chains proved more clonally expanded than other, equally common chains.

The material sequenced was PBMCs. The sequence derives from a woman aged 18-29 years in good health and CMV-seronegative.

CDR3 sequence: CASSGVRGLWKPQHF. CDR3 in DNA: TGTGCCAGTAGTGGGGTGAGAGGGCTTTGGAAGCCCCAGCATTTT. The rearrangement links TRBV19 to TRBJ1-5, with D hard to call. The CDR3 is 15 amino acids. V was clipped by 5 bases and J by 8 bases, with 19 bases between them. CDR1 LNHDA and CDR2 SQIVND come from the germline V gene (reference sequence).